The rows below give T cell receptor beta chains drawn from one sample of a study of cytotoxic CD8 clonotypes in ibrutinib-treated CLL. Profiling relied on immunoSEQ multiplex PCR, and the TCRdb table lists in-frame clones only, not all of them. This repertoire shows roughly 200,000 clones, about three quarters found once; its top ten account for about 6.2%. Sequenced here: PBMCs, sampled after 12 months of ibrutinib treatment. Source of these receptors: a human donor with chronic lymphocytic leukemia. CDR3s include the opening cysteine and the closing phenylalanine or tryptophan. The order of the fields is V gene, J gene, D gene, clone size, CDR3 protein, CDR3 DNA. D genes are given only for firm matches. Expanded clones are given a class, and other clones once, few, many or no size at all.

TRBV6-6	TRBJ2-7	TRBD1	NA	CASSPGGAGEQYF	TGTGCCAGCAGCCCAGGGGGCGCGGGAGAGCAGTACTTC
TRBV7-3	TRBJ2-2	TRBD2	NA	CASSLGLAGSKGAGELFF	TGTGCCAGCAGCTTAGGACTAGCGGGAAGCAAGGGTGCCGGGGAGCTGTTTTTT
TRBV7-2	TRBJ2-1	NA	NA	CASSRGASYNEQFF	TGTGCCAGCAGCCGAGGGGCTAGTTACAATGAGCAGTTCTTC
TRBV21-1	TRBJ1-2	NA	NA	CASSKTRRLFHGYTF	TGTGCCAGCAGCAAAACACGGCGACTTTTTCATGGCTACACCTTC
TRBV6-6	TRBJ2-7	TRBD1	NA	CASSRKGGWEQYF	TGTGCCAGCAGTCGCAAAGGGGGCTGGGAGCAGTACTTC
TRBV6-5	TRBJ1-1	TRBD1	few	CASSPHRGLNTEAFF	TGTGCCAGCAGTCCGCACAGGGGACTGAACACTGAAGCTTTCTTT
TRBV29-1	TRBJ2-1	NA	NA	CSVEVARSSYNEQFF	TGCAGCGTTGAAGTGGCACGTAGCTCCTACAATGAGCAGTTCTTC
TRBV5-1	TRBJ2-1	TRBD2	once	CASSSGLAGAYHEQFF	TGCGCCAGCAGCTCGGGACTAGCGGGAGCCTACCATGAGCAGTTCTTC
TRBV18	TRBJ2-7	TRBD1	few	CASSPEGQGSEQYF	TGTGCCAGCTCACCAGAGGGACAGGGCTCCGAGCAGTACTTC
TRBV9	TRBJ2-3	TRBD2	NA	CASSSGGAVDTQYF	TGTGCCAGCAGTAGCGGGGGGGCCGTAGATACGCAGTATTTT
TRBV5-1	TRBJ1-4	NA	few	CASRYGTSNEKLFF	TGCGCCAGCAGATATGGGACAAGTAATGAAAAACTGTTTTTT
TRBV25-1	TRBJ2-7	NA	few	CASSEMWQNYEQYF	TGTGCCAGCAGTGAAATGTGGCAGAACTACGAGCAGTACTTC
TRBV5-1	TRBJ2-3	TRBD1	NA	CASSLSGTGGTDTQYF	TGCGCCAGCAGCCTCTCCGGGACAGGGGGCACAGATACGCAGTATTTT
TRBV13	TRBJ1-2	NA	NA	CASFRGTGFGYTF	TGTGCCAGCTTCCGGGGGACGGGTTTTGGCTACACCTTC
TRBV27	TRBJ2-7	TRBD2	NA	CASSLGTSGRSYEQYF	TGTGCCAGCAGTTTAGGGACTAGCGGGAGGTCCTACGAGCAGTACTTC
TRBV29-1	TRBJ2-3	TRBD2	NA	CSSHGVLAGEGGTDTQYF	TGCAGCTCCCATGGGGTACTAGCGGGAGAAGGGGGCACAGATACGCAGTATTTT
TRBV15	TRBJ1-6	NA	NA	CATSREGTRAVNSPLHF	TGTGCCACCAGCAGAGAGGGAACTCGGGCGGTGAATTCACCCCTCCACTTT
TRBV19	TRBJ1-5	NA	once	CARTDFSNQPQHF	TGTGCCAGGACAGATTTTAGCAATCAGCCCCAGCATTTT
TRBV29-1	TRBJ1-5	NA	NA	CSVRRGSLEPQHF	TGCAGCGTTCGTAGGGGTAGTTTGGAACCCCAGCATTTT
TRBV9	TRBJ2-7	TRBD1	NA	CASSPRQGAYEQYF	TGTGCCAGCAGCCCCCGACAGGGTGCCTACGAGCAGTACTTC
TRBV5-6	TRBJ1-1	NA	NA	CASSRVAGAENTEAFF	TGTGCCAGCAGCCGAGTTGCGGGGGCCGAGAACACTGAAGCTTTCTTT
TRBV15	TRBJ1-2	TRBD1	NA	CATRSLGQGVFGYTF	TGTGCCACCAGGAGTTTAGGACAGGGGGTCTTTGGCTACACCTTC
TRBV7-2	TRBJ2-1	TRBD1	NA	CASSLGDRGGNEQFF	TGTGCCAGCAGCTTAGGAGACAGGGGAGGTAATGAGCAGTTCTTC
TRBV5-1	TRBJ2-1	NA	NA	CASSLRGAEQFF	TGCGCCAGCAGCTTGAGGGGTGCTGAGCAGTTCTTC
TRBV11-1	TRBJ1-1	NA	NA	CASSSRRIQRGIGTEAFF	TGTGCCAGCAGCTCCCGTAGGATACAACGGGGCATTGGCACTGAAGCTTTCTTT
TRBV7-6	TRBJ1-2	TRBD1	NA	CASSSRTGGNYGYTF	TGTGCCAGCAGCTCCCGAACAGGGGGCAACTATGGCTACACCTTC
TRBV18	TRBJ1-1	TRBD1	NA	CASSRQGVNTEAFF	TGTGCCAGCTCCCGACAGGGGGTGAACACTGAAGCTTTCTTT
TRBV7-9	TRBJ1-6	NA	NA	CASSPDGNSPLHF	TGTGCCAGCAGCCCCGACGGAAATTCACCCCTCCACTTT
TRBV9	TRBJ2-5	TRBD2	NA	CASSPGLAGGRSETQYF	TGTGCCAGCAGCCCGGGACTAGCGGGGGGGCGGAGTGAGACCCAGTACTTC
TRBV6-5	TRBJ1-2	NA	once	CASSYSGQFDYTF	TGTGCCAGCAGTTACTCGGGGCAGTTTGACTACACCTTC
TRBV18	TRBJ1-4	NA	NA	CASSPSPGREKLFF	TGTGCCAGCTCACCATCCCCTGGGAGGGAAAAACTGTTTTTT
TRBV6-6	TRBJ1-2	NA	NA	CASSYGGSQYGYTF	TGTGCCAGCAGTTACGGAGGGTCTCAATATGGCTACACCTTC
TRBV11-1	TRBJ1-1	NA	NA	CASSLIDGNTEAFF	TGTGCCAGCAGCTTAATAGACGGGAACACTGAAGCTTTCTTT
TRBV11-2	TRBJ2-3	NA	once	CASSLTPRGATDTQYF	TGTGCCAGCAGCTTAACCCCTCGTGGGGCAACAGATACGCAGTATTTT
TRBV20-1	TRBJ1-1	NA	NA	CSAPHHLEAFF	TGCAGTGCCCCCCATCACTTGGAAGCTTTCTTT
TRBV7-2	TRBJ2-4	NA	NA	CASSLRDRWGQNIQYF	TGTGCCAGCAGCTTAAGAGACAGATGGGGTCAAAACATTCAGTACTTC
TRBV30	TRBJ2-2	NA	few	CAWSAEYGRGELFF	TGTGCCTGGAGTGCCGAGTATGGGCGCGGGGAGCTGTTTTTT
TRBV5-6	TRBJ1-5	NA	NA	CASSLARVGVQPQHF	TGTGCCAGCAGCTTGGCCAGGGTTGGCGTGCAGCCCCAGCATTTT
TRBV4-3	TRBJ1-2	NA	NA	CASSQEPAGANYGYTF	TGCGCCAGCAGCCAAGAACCCGCAGGAGCTAACTATGGCTACACCTTC
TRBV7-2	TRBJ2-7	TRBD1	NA	CATRSLSGTGGRHEQYF	TGTGCCACCCGGTCCCTGTCTGGGACAGGGGGCCGGCACGAGCAGTACTTC
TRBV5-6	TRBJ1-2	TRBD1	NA	CASSRGTGGLGYGYTF	TGTGCCAGCAGCAGGGGGACAGGGGGCCTGGGCTATGGCTACACCTTC
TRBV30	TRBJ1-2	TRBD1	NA	CAWRPGTGDGYTF	TGTGCCTGGAGACCCGGGACAGGGGATGGCTACACCTTC
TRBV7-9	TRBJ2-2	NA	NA	CASSLEVRGTGELFF	TGTGCCAGCAGTTTGGAGGTCAGGGGCACCGGGGAGCTGTTTTTT
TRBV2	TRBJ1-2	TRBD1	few	CASSGGGDGYTF	TGTGCCAGCAGTGGAGGGGGCGATGGCTACACCTTC
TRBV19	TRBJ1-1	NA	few	CASSTGRENTEAFF	TGTGCCAGTAGTACCGGCAGGGAGAACACTGAAGCTTTCTTT
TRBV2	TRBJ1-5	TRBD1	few	CASTKGQINQPQHF	TGTGCCAGCACAAAGGGACAGATCAATCAGCCCCAGCATTTT
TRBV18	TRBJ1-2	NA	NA	CASSPGQSNYGYTF	TGTGCCAGCTCACCGGGACAATCGAACTATGGCTACACCTTC
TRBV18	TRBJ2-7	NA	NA	CASSRAGTYEQYF	TGTGCCAGCTCACGGGCAGGGACCTACGAGCAGTACTTC
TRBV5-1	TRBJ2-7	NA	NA	CASSLAPGRPYEQYF	TGCGCCAGCAGCTTGGCCCCAGGGCGCCCCTACGAGCAGTACTTC
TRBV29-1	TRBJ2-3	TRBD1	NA	CRGDRSTDTQYF	TGCAGGGGGGACAGATCCACAGATACGCAGTATTTT
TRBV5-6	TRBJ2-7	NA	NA	CASSYTDRYEQYF	TGTGCCAGCAGCTATACAGATAGGTACGAGCAGTACTTC
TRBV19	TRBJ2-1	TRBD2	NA	CASRGDYPPYYNEQFF	TGTGCCAGTAGGGGGGACTATCCTCCCTATTACAATGAGCAGTTCTTC
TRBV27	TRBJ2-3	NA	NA	CASSLRTGTPADTQYF	TGTGCCAGCAGTTTAAGGACCGGGACTCCTGCAGATACGCAGTATTTT